This T cell receptor beta chain was identified in a study of blood T cell repertoires in COVID-19. Across the whole study: The United States, Italy and Spain were the sources of the acute and convalescent COVID-19 samples. T cells, B-cell-depleted T cells, or PBMCs supplied cDNA or gDNA.

V gave up 5 bases and J gave up 5 bases, with 15 bases separating them. This CDR3 has 14 amino acids. Germline V gene data show CDR1 as LNHDA and CDR2 as SQIVND (reference sequence). Across about 22 US areas, participants ranged in age from roughly 18 to 95 years. Symptom resolution, clearance, or two negative PCRs marked the recovered donors of Cohort 3. Some clones are missing from TCRdb's copy, which holds only in-frame ones; the method was immunoSEQ multiplex PCR. The table records a few hundred thousand clones, more than 75% of them present only once. The origin of this receptor is a woman younger than 30 who had recovered from COVID-19. Source material: PBMCs or T cells enriched from blood (not recorded which). The chain combines TRBV19 with TRBJ1-1; TRBD1 is a possible D gene (5 bases). The CDR3 DNA sequence: TGTGCCAGTAGTCCCTACGGGGGTGCAACTGAAGCTTTCTTT. Translation: CASSPYGGATEAFF. Full variable domain (outside the CDR3, taken from reference TRBV19 and TRBJ1-1): DGGITQSPKYLFRKEGQNVTLSCEQNLNHDAMYWYRQDPGQGLRLIYYSQIVNDFQKGDIAEGYSVSREKKESFPLTVTSAQKNPTAFYLCASSPYGGATEAFFGQGTRLTVV.